This TCR beta chain was recorded in a study of T cell responses to AZD1222 COVID-19 vaccine. Sequenced by immunoSEQ multiplex PCR; TCRdb stores in-frame clones only, minus some. The table records 95,000 to 150,000 clones, 80% to 90% of them present only once. Germline V gene sequence: CDR1 SGHDN, CDR2 FVKESK. CDR3 size: 15 residues. V was shortened by 2 bases and J by 2 bases, with 13 bases between the two germline ends. The receptor comes from an adult in good health. V gene TRBV14 combines with J gene TRBJ2-7; the D is unclear. Source: peripheral blood, taken on day 0 of AZD1222 vaccination. This CDR3 reads CASSQNPTLAYEQYF. Written as DNA, the CDR3 is TGTGCCAGCAGCCAAAACCCGACGCTAGCCTACGAGCAGTACTTC.